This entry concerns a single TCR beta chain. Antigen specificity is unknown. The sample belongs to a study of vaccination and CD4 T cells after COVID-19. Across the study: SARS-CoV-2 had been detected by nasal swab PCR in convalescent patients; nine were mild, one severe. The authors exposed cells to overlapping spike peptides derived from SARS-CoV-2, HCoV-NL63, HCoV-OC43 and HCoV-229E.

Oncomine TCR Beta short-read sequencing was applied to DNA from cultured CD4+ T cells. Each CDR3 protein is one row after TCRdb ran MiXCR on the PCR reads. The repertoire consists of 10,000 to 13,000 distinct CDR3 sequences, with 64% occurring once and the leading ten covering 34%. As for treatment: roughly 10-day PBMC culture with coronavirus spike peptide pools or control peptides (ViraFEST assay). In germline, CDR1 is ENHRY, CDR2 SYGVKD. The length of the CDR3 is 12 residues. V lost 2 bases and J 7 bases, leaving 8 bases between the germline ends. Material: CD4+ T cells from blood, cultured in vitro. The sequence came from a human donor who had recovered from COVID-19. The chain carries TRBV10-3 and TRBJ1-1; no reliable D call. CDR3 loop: CAISEGLIEAFF. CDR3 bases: TGTGCCATCAGTGAGGGACTGATTGAAGCTTTCTTT.